The clone carrying this TCR beta chain has more than one count but fewer than ten. Germline CDR1 SNHLY, CDR2 FYNNEI. Between the trimmed V and J ends, which lost 3 bases and 4 bases, there was a span of 7 bases. The CDR3 totals 13 residues. Clones were read by immunoSEQ multiplex PCR, and TCRdb kept only the in-frame ones, dropping some. The sample has 250,000 to 300,000 clones; roughly 85% are singletons. This entry is derived from a study of blood T cell repertoires in COVID-19. The chain is built from TRBV2 and TRBJ1-5; D not certain. The sequence was obtained from a man between 45 and 60 years old with active or convalescent COVID-19. The specimen sequenced was peripheral blood. In DNA form, the CDR3 reads TGTGCCAGCAGTGATAACAGAAATCAGCCCCAGCATTTT. This gives the protein CASSDNRNQPQHF.